This TCR beta chain was captured by sequencing in a study of HIV-infected patients and healthy controls. The CDR3 totals 14 residues. The junction had 7 bases not matched to a gene; V was cut back by 4 bases and J by 4 bases. In germline, CDR1 is SQVTM, CDR2 ANQGSEA. This clonotype occurred many times. What it binds is unknown. Notes on the study in general: HIV-infected patients shared fewer CDR3 sequences between individuals than healthy controls.

Whole blood was used without fractionation, so all unsorted peripheral T cells were included. 450 to 600 ng RNA was reverse transcribed with alpha and beta constant-region primers. Using multiplexing indices, alpha and beta chain libraries were generated apart by chain-specific third strand synthesis. Each molecule carried a 12-nucleotide identifier made of two joined random hexamers added before amplification. TCRdb called the 5' RACE reads again in MiXCR, with one record for every CDR3 protein. Among approximately 7,700 distinct CDR3 sequences, 6% to 7.5% were seen once, and the ten largest hold approximately 23%.

This sequence was found in an adult with HIV infection. Material: blood, obtained before antiretroviral therapy. The genes are TRBV29-1 and TRBJ1-2; 9 positions agree with TRBD1. CDR3 sequence (DNA): TGCAGCGTTGTGCCCGGACAGGGGTTCTATGGCTACACCTTC. Amino acid sequence: CSVVPGQGFYGYTF.